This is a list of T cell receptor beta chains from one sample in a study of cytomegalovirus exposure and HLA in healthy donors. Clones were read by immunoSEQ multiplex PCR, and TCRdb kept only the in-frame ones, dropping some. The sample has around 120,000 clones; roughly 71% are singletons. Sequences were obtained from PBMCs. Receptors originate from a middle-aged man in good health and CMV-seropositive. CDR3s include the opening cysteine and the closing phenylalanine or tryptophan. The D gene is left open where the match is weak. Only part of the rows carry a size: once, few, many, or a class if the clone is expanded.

CDR3nt: TGTGCCAGCAGCGTAGACGGTCAGGGGGCAGATACGCAGTATTTT
CDR3aa: CASSVDGQGADTQYF
v_gene: TRBV9
abundance: -
d_gene: TRBD1
j_gene: TRBJ2-3

CDR3nt: TGTGCCAGCAGCGTAGATCGCTCGGTGGATACGCAGTATTTT
CDR3aa: CASSVDRSVDTQYF
v_gene: TRBV9
abundance: -
d_gene: -
j_gene: TRBJ2-3

CDR3nt: TGTGCCAGCAGTGCAAAACTAGCGGGGGGCCCCGGGGAGCTGTTTTTT
CDR3aa: CASSAKLAGGPGELFF
v_gene: TRBV6-1
abundance: -
d_gene: TRBD2
j_gene: TRBJ2-2

CDR3nt: TGCGCCAGCAGCTTGTCCAGGTTCTACGAGCAGTACTTC
CDR3aa: CASSLSRFYEQYF
v_gene: TRBV5-1
abundance: once
d_gene: -
j_gene: TRBJ2-7

CDR3nt: TGTGCCAGCAGCGACCTGAGCGGCGGGAGGGACACAGATACGCAGTATTTT
CDR3aa: CASSDLSGGRDTDTQYF
v_gene: TRBV9
abundance: -
d_gene: TRBD2
j_gene: TRBJ2-3

CDR3nt: TGTGCCAGCAGTGACCCTGGGGGGTTGGCCAAGGGCACTGAAGCTTTCTTT
CDR3aa: CASSDPGGLAKGTEAFF
v_gene: TRBV25-1
abundance: -
d_gene: -
j_gene: TRBJ1-1

CDR3nt: TGTGCCACCAGCAGAGATCTCGGCGGCGGGTCTGCCACAGATACGCAGTATTTT
CDR3aa: CATSRDLGGGSATDTQYF
v_gene: TRBV15
abundance: -
d_gene: -
j_gene: TRBJ2-3

CDR3nt: TGTGCCAGCAGCCGTACAGGGTTACTAGGGGAAAAACTGTTTTTT
CDR3aa: CASSRTGLLGEKLFF
v_gene: TRBV6-5
abundance: -
d_gene: -
j_gene: TRBJ1-4

CDR3nt: TGTGCCAGCAGTTCCCCAAGCGGGGGCTCCTACGAGCAGTACTTC
CDR3aa: CASSSPSGGSYEQYF
v_gene: TRBV28
abundance: -
d_gene: TRBD2
j_gene: TRBJ2-7

CDR3nt: TGTGCCAGCAGTCCCGAGGACTCCTACAATGAGCAGTTCTTC
CDR3aa: CASSPEDSYNEQFF
v_gene: TRBV6-5
abundance: once
d_gene: -
j_gene: TRBJ2-1

CDR3nt: TGTGCCAGCAGTGATAACCCGACAGTGATGTCTAGCAATCAGCCCCAGCATTTT
CDR3aa: CASSDNPTVMSSNQPQHF
v_gene: TRBV9
abundance: -
d_gene: -
j_gene: TRBJ1-5

CDR3nt: TGCACCAGCAGCCAAGCCTTCGGGCCCCGGGAAATTGAAAAACTGTTTTTT
CDR3aa: CTSSQAFGPREIEKLFF
v_gene: TRBV1
abundance: -
d_gene: -
j_gene: TRBJ1-4

CDR3nt: TGTGCCAGCAGCTTGCCGATAGGGGTACACACTGAAGCTTTCTTT
CDR3aa: CASSLPIGVHTEAFF
v_gene: TRBV7-8
abundance: -
d_gene: -
j_gene: TRBJ1-1

CDR3nt: TGTGCCAGCAGCCGCACGCCGGGCACCATATATTTT
CDR3aa: CASSRTPGTIYF
v_gene: TRBV7-3
abundance: few
d_gene: -
j_gene: TRBJ1-3